The clone carrying this TCR beta chain has more than one count but fewer than ten. Its antigen remains unknown. The data were taken from a study of cytomegalovirus exposure and HLA in healthy donors. Regarding the study as a whole: According to an earlier analysis, most TCR beta V segments yielded productive rearrangements about 87% or about 30% of the time. The HLA-A and HLA-B alleles of most subjects were reportedly predicted accurately from TCR beta sequences.

Germline values: CDR1 MNHNS, CDR2 SASEGT. CDR3 length: 13 amino acids. Trimming took 4 bases from V and 2 from J, leaving 6 bases between them. The PCR used 60 Vbeta and 13 Jbeta primers. TCRdb's copy holds only in-frame clones and misses some; the assay was immunoSEQ multiplex PCR. Of roughly 220,000 clones listed, about 74% were seen once; the top ten hold approximately 1.7%. The sample taken for sequencing was PBMCs. V gene TRBV6-1 combines with J gene TRBJ1-5; D might be TRBD1 (5 bases). The source of this sequence is a woman between 25 and 40 years old in good health and CMV-seronegative. The DNA for the CDR3 is TGTGCCAGCAGTGGGGGGGGCAATCAGCCCCAGCATTTT. Protein product: CASSGGGNQPQHF.